These 20 T cell receptor beta chains came from one sample sequenced in a study of blood T cell repertoires in COVID-19. Profiled with immunoSEQ multiplex PCR; TCRdb holds only in-frame clones, not every one. The sample has 85,000 to 120,000 clones, around four fifths seen once. The specimen was peripheral blood. The receptors derive from a man aged 35 to 55 with active or convalescent COVID-19.

The rearrangement joins TRBV6-4 to TRBJ2-2, with 8 bases lining up with TRBD1. The V segment lost 5 bases and the J segment 2 bases; nucleotides outside the gene matches: 4. The CDR3 is 15 residues long. CDR1 and CDR2 from the germline V gene are MRHNA and SNTAGT. The CDR3 here is CASSPGTGNTGELFF. For the CDR3, the DNA is TGTGCCAGCAGTCCCGGGACAGGAAACACCGGGGAGCTGTTTTTT.

The chain employs TRBV7-9 and TRBJ1-1; a possible D gene is TRBD1 (5 bases). This CDR3 is built from 13 residues. Trimming removed 3 bases from V and 5 bases from J, with 10 bases in between. Germline V gene data show CDR1 as SEHNR and CDR2 as FQNEAQ (reference sequence). The CDR3 protein is CASSFSGPTEAFF. CDR3 DNA: TGTGCCAGCAGCTTTTCAGGGCCGACTGAAGCTTTCTTT.

This clone was seen more than once but under ten times. The chain couples TRBV4-1 to TRBJ2-7, with TRBD1 identical over 7 bases. CDR1 and CDR2 from the germline V gene are MGHRA and YSYEKL. The length of the CDR3 is 18 residues. V shed 0 bases and J 2 bases; nucleotides not matched to a gene: 13. CDR3 nucleotide sequence: TGCGCCAGCAGCCAAGAAGATCTCGGGACAGCTAACACCTACGAGCAGTACTTC. It specifies CASSQEDLGTANTYEQYF.

V is TRBV6-5 and J is TRBJ1-2; the match to TRBD1 covers 9 bases. J gave up 4 bases and V 6 bases, and 6 bases lay outside the gene matches. Germline values: CDR1 MNHEY, CDR2 SVGAGI. This CDR3 has 14 residues. The CDR3 DNA is TGTGCCAGCAGGCAGACAGGGGGTTTCTATGGCTACACCTTC. Its translation is CASRQTGGFYGYTF.

The gene calls are TRBV2 and TRBJ1-1, with TRBD1 matching over 10 bases. There are 16 residues in the CDR3. Germline lookup yields CDR1 SNHLY and CDR2 FYNNEI. The ends lost 6 bases at V and 0 bases at J; junction bases unmatched: 7. Here the CDR3 reads CASSLDRGTLNTEAFF. CDR3 DNA sequence: TGTGCCAGCAGCTTGGACAGGGGGACCCTGAACACTGAAGCTTTCTTT.

The chain carries TRBV5-1 and TRBJ1-6; D gene ambiguous. The germline V gene has CDR1 SGHRS and CDR2 YFSETQ. The CDR3 has 16 residues. Trimming stripped 2 bases from V and 5 bases from J, with 14 bases between. The CDR3 nucleotides read TGCGCCAGCAGCTTCCGTCTCCCTCAGGATAATTCACCCCTCCACTTT. Amino acids: CASSFRLPQDNSPLHF.

Turning to this clone: This CDR3 is also generated by other DNA sequences in the sample. The V and J genes are TRBV6-4 and TRBJ1-2, with 9 bases matching TRBD1. The J segment lost 4 bases and the V segment lost 5 bases, leaving 8 bases of the junction unmatched. Germline V gene sequence: CDR1 MRHNA, CDR2 SNTAGT. This CDR3 has 15 residues. CDR3 DNA sequence: TGTGCCAGCAGTCAAACAGGGGGCGAGGGCTATGGCTACACCTTC. It translates to CASSQTGGEGYGYTF.

The rearrangement links TRBV30 to TRBJ1-6; 8 bases align to TRBD1. The CDR3 loop spans 13 amino acids. Losses at the gene ends were 4 bases for V and 9 bases for J; bases not matched to a gene: 5. CDR1 and CDR2 (germline): GTSNPN, SVGIG (reference sequence). The CDR3 bases are TGTGCCTGGAAACAGGGGGTGAGTTCACCCCTCCACTTT. Protein: CAWKQGVSSPLHF. Variable domain in full (rest from reference TRBV30 and TRBJ1-6): SQTIHQWPATLVQPVGSPLSLECTVEGTSNPNLYWYRQAAGRGLQLLFYSVGIGQISSEVPQNLSASRPQDRQFILSSKKLLLSDSGFYLCAWKQGVSSPLHFGNGTRLTVT.

This clone was recorded only once. Other nucleotide sequences from this sample produce the same CDR3. The chain joins TRBV29-1 to TRBJ1-1, with 11 bases identical to TRBD1. Germline CDR1 reads SQVTM; CDR2 reads ANQGSEA. The CDR3 loop spans 12 amino acids. The V and J ends lost 7 bases and 4 bases, in that order; junction bases with no gene match: 2. DNA of the CDR3: TGCAGCGGGGGACAGGGGGGCACTGAAGCTTTCTTT. This encodes CSGGQGGTEAFF.

The chain joins TRBV4-1 to TRBJ1-5; TRBD1 might be the D (5 bases). CDR1 is MGHRA and CDR2 is YSYEKL in the germline V gene. The CDR3 is 14 amino acids. V was shortened by 4 bases and J by 7 bases, with 14 bases between the two germline ends. The CDR3 bases are TGCGCCAGCAGCCCCTCGGGGGGGGGACAGCCCCAGCATTTT. Protein sequence: CASSPSGGGQPQHF.

J is TRBJ2-1 and V is TRBV7-2; 12 nucleotides align to TRBD1. The V segment lost 5 bases and the J segment 9 bases; nucleotides outside the gene matches: 5. This CDR3 comprises 14 residues. The germline gives CDR1 SGHTA, CDR2 FQGNSA. In DNA form, the CDR3 reads TGTGCCAGCAGCGCGGGACAGGGGGCCGTTGAGCAGTTCTTC. Amino acid sequence: CASSAGQGAVEQFF. Based on the CDR3 plus reference TRBV7-2 and TRBJ2-1, the full variable domain is GAGVSQSPSNKVTEKGKDVELRCDPISGHTALYWYRQSLGQGLEFLIYFQGNSAPDKSGLPSDRFSAERTGGSVSTLTIQRTQQEDSAVYLCASSAGQGAVEQFFGPGTRLTVL.

This chain uses TRBV6-2 or TRBV6-3 with TRBJ2-3; TRBD1 is a possible D gene (6 bases). The length of the CDR3 is 16 residues. Looked up from germline, CDR1 is MNHEY and CDR2 is SVGEGT. V lost 5 bases, J lost 5 bases, and 20 bases lay in between. CDR3 in DNA: TGTGCCAGCAGTAAACAAGACACCGGGACACTAGATACGCAGTATTTT. This gives the protein CASSKQDTGTLDTQYF.

The chain combines TRBV11-3 with TRBJ2-1; 9 bases fit TRBD1. V lost 5 bases to trimming and J lost 7 bases; unmatched junction nucleotides: 9. The CDR3 is 15 residues long. The germline V gene has CDR1 SGHNT and CDR2 YENEEA. For the CDR3, the DNA is TGTGCCAGCAGCGAATCAGGGACAGGGAGGAATGAGCAGTTCTTC. As protein: CASSESGTGRNEQFF. Variable domain in full (rest from reference TRBV11-3 and TRBJ2-1): EAGVVQSPRYKIIEKKQPVAFWCNPISGHNTLYWYLQNLGQGPELLIRYENEEAVDDSQLPKDRFSAERLKGVDSTLKIQPAELGDSAVYLCASSESGTGRNEQFFGPGTRLTVL.

The rearrangement joins TRBV5-1 to TRBJ2-5; D ambiguous. This CDR3 is built from 13 residues. Trimming took off 0 bases at V and 2 bases at J, with 5 bases between the two ends. Germline CDR1 reads SGHRS; CDR2 reads YFSETQ. The CDR3 DNA is TGCGCCAGCAGCTTGGGCACACAAGAGACCCAGTACTTC. Residues: CASSLGTQETQYF.

The chain recombines TRBV7-3 with TRBJ2-1; the match to TRBD1 covers 10 bases. J gave up 6 bases and V 5 bases, and 7 bases lay outside the gene matches. The CDR3 totals 15 residues. Germline V gene data show CDR1 as SGHTA and CDR2 as FQGTGA. DNA for the CDR3: TGTGCCAGCAGCGCGTACGGGACAGGGGCCAATGAGCAGTTCTTC. Amino acids: CASSAYGTGANEQFF.

This chain connects TRBV3-1 (or the pseudogene TRBV3-2) to TRBJ1-4; weak D call: TRBD1 (5 bases). The V gene's germline CDR1 is LGHDT and CDR2 YNNKEL (reference sequence). The CDR3 extends over 13 amino acids. V lost 4 bases and J lost 5, with 8 bases in between. DNA of the CDR3: TGTGCCAGCAGCCGTGGGGCGAATGAAAAACTGTTTTTT. This gives the protein CASSRGANEKLFF.

V usage is TRBV4-2 and J usage is TRBJ1-2; D is possibly TRBD1 (6 bases). CDR3 length equals 17 residues. Trimming stripped 0 bases from V and 0 bases from J, with 14 bases between. Germline V CDR1 and CDR2: LGHNA, YNFKEQ. In DNA, the CDR3 is TGTGCCAGCAGCCAAGATTCTAGGACAGCTTCTAACTATGGCTACACCTTC. Translation gives CASSQDSRTASNYGYTF.

CDR3 sequence: CASSRPEGVRPEAFF. The CDR3 DNA is TGTGCCAGCAGCCGACCAGAGGGGGTTCGGCCTGAAGCTTTCTTT. The chain is built from TRBV5-6 and TRBJ1-1; a weak D match, TRBD1 (6 bases). Trimming removed 4 bases from V and 6 bases from J, with 19 bases in between. Germline CDR1 is SGHDT and CDR2 is YYEEEE. The CDR3 is 15 residues long.

The V and J genes are TRBV30 and TRBJ1-1; D uncertain. The CDR3 is 13 residues long. V shed 3 bases and J shed 1 base, with 9 bases lying between them. CDR1 GTSNPN and CDR2 SVGIG come from the germline V gene (reference sequence). The CDR3 sequence is CAWSRTENTEAFF. CDR3 coding DNA: TGTGCCTGGAGCCGAACAGAGAACACTGAAGCTTTCTTT.

This clone was observed a few times. CDR3 sequence: CASSPPPGRETQYF. Written as DNA, the CDR3 is TGTGCCAGCTCACCACCTCCCGGGAGGGAGACCCAGTACTTC. The chain couples TRBV18 to TRBJ2-5; 7 nucleotides line up with TRBD2. CDR3 size: 14 residues. The germline CDR1 and CDR2 sequences are KGHSH and LQKENI. Losses at the gene ends were 0 bases for V and 5 bases for J; bases not matched to a gene: 3.